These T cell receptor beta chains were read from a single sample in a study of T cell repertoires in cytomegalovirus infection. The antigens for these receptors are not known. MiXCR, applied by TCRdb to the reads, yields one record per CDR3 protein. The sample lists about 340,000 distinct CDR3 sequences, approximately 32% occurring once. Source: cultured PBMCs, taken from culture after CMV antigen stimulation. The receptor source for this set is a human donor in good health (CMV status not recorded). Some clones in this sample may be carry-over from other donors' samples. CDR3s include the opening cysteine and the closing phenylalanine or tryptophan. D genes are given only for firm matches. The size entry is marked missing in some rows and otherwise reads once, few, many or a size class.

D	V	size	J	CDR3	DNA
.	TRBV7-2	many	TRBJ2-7	CASSLNVYIGEQYF	TGTGCCAGCAGCTTAAACGTCTACATAGGGGAGCAGTACTTC
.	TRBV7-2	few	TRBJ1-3	CASSISAGGLSGNTIYF	TGTGCCAGCTCAATCTCAGCGGGAGGACTCTCTGGAAACACCATATATTTT
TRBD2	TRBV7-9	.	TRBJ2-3	CASSLASGTSGRDTQYF	TGTGCCAGCAGCTTGGCGTCTGGGACTAGCGGGAGAGATACGCAGTATTTT
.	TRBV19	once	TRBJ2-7	CASSIRSSGSPYEQYF	TGTGCCAGTAGTATAAGATCGAGCGGGTCCCCCTACGAGCAGTACTTC
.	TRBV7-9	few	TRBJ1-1	CASSLERNTEAFF	TGTGCCAGCAGCTTAGAGAGGAACACTGAAGCTTTCTTT
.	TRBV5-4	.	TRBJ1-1	CASSLPDRFTEAFF	TGTGCCAGCAGCCTCCCCGACAGGTTCACTGAAGCTTTCTTT
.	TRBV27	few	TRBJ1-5	CASSLSWEGQPQHF	TGTGCCAGCAGTTTATCGTGGGAAGGACAGCCCCAGCATTTT
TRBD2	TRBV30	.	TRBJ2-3	CAWSGLAGAGSSTDTQYF	TGTGCCTGGAGTGGACTAGCGGGAGCCGGGTCTAGCACAGATACGCAGTATTTT
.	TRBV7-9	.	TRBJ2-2	CASSPLLGLGNTGELFF	TGTGCCAGCAGCCCACTTCTGGGACTTGGGAACACCGGGGAGCTGTTTTTT
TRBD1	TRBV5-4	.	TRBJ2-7	CASSLGQGAWSEQYF	TGTGCCAGCAGCCTAGGACAGGGGGCTTGGAGCGAGCAGTACTTC
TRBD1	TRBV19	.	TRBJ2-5	CASSIDRVETQYF	TGTGCCAGTAGTATCGACAGGGTAGAGACCCAGTACTTC
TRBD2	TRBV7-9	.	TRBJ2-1	CASSLASGGRDEQFF	TGTGCCAGCAGCTTAGCTAGCGGGGGCCGGGATGAGCAGTTCTTC
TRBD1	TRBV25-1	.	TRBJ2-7	CASSRQGAPYEQYF	TGTGCCAGCAGTCGACAGGGGGCCCCCTACGAGCAGTACTTC
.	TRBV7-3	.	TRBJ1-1	CASSLGGPPGEAFF	TGTGCCAGCAGCTTAGGGGGACCGCCTGGTGAGGCTTTCTTT
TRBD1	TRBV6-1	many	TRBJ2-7	CASSAGQGSGEQYF	TGTGCCAGCAGTGCGGGACAGGGATCCGGCGAGCAGTACTTC
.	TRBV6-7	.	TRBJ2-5	CASSYLGLIDPETQYF	TGTGCCAGCAGTTACTTGGGCCTAATCGACCCAGAGACCCAGTACTTC
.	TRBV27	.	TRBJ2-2	CASLPGVGRGTGELFF	TGTGCCAGCCTACCGGGAGTCGGGCGAGGCACCGGGGAGCTGTTTTTT
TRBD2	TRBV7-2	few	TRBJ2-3	CASSSTGTRKYF	TGTGCCAGCAGCTCTACCGGGACTAGGAAGTATTTT
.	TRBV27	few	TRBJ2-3	CASSSAGTLRSDTQYF	TGTGCCAGCAGTTCAGCCGGGACCCTTCGATCAGATACGCAGTATTTT
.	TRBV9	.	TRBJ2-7	CASSVGVEQYF	TGTGCCAGCAGCGTAGGCGTGGAGCAGTACTTC
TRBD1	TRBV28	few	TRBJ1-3	CASSLTGNFGNTIYF	TGTGCCAGCAGCCTGACAGGGAACTTTGGAAACACCATATATTTT
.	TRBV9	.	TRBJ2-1	CASSTQSFRNEQFF	TGTGCCAGCAGCACCCAGAGTTTTCGTAATGAGCAGTTCTTC
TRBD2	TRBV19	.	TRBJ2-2	CASSIREGTYTGELFF	TGTGCCAGTAGTATACGGGAGGGGACCTACACCGGGGAGCTGTTTTTT
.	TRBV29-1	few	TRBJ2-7	CSVVDRTASRQYF	TGCAGCGTTGTTGACCGCACCGCCTCGAGGCAGTACTTC
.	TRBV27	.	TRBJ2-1	CASSLEGGGPRNEQFF	TGTGCCAGCAGTTTAGAAGGGGGGGGGCCCCGGAATGAGCAGTTCTTC
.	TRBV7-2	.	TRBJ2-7	CASSFGNFLREQYF	TGTGCCAGCAGCTTTGGAAACTTCCTTCGGGAGCAGTACTTC
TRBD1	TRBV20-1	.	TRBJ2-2	CSADRGGNTGELFF	TGCAGTGCAGACAGGGGGGGGAACACCGGGGAGCTGTTTTTT
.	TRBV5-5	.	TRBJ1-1	CASSPQGTVTEAFF	TGTGCCAGCAGCCCGCAGGGTACGGTGACTGAAGCTTTCTTT
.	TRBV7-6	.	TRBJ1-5	CASSGQPNQPQHF	TGTGCCAGCAGCGGGCAGCCTAATCAGCCCCAGCATTTT
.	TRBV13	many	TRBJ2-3	CASSSWGSSDTQYF	TGTGCCAGCAGCTCCTGGGGATCCTCGGATACGCAGTATTTT
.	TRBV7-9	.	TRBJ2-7	CASSFGGEQYF	TGTGCCAGCAGCTTCGGTGGCGAGCAGTACTTC
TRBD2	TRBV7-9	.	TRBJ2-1	CASSPRLAGDMKQFF	TGTGCCAGCAGCCCCCGACTAGCGGGAGATATGAAACAGTTCTTC
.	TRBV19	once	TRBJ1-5	CASTEGQAINQPQHF	TGTGCCAGTACGGAGGGGCAGGCCATCAATCAGCCCCAGCATTTT
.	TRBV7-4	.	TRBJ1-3	CASSSGPAGNRGNTIYF	TGTGCCAGCAGCTCGGGTCCAGCGGGGAATAGGGGAAACACCATATATTTT
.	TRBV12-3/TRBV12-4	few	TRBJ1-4	CASSRTASATNEKLFF	TGTGCCAGCAGTAGGACGGCCTCCGCAACTAATGAAAAACTGTTTTTT
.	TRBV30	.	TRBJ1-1	CAWSEVSTQTEAFF	TGTGCCTGGAGTGAAGTGTCCACACAAACTGAAGCTTTCTTT
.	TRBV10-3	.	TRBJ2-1	CAISDSGTYNEQFF	TGTGCCATCAGTGATAGCGGCACCTATAATGAGCAGTTCTTC
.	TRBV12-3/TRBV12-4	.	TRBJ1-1	CASSLLQGLNTEAFF	TGTGCCAGCAGTCTCCTACAGGGCCTGAACACTGAAGCTTTCTTT
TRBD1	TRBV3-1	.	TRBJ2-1	CASSTRSRTGDYNEQFF	TGTGCCAGCAGCACAAGAAGTAGGACAGGAGACTACAATGAGCAGTTCTTC
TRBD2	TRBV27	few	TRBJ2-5	CASSLGLAGDETQYF	TGTGCCAGCAGTTTAGGGTTAGCGGGAGACGAGACCCAGTACTTC
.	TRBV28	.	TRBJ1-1	CASTGSGMKTEAFF	TGTGCCAGCACAGGCTCGGGGATGAAAACTGAAGCTTTCTTT
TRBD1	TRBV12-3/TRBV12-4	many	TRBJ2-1	CASSWTGGRGNEQFF	TGTGCCAGCAGCTGGACAGGGGGAAGAGGGAATGAGCAGTTCTTC
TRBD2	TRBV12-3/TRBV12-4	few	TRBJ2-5	CASNPGLAGRGETQYF	TGTGCCAGCAATCCGGGACTAGCGGGGCGGGGGGAGACCCAGTACTTC
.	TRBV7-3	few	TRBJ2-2	CASSSQGGDGELFF	TGTGCCAGCAGCTCTCAGGGAGGTGACGGGGAGCTGTTTTTT
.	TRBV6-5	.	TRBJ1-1	CASSSSKGVGTEAFF	TGTGCCAGCAGCTCCTCGAAGGGGGTGGGCACTGAAGCTTTCTTT
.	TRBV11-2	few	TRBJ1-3	CASSLVANSGNTIYF	TGTGCCAGCAGCTTAGTGGCGAACTCTGGAAACACCATATATTTT
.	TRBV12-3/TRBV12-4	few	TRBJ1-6	CASSLRGSNSPLHF	TGTGCCAGCAGTTTAAGGGGTAGCAATTCACCCCTCCACTTT
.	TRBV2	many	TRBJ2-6	CAGSGANVLTF	TGTGCTGGATCGGGGGCCAACGTCCTGACTTTC
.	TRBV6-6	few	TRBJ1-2	CASSHRQYGYTF	TGTGCCAGCAGCCACCGACAGTATGGCTACACCTTC